These T cell receptor beta chains were read from a single sample in a study of beta chain features in type 1 diabetes. Data came from immunoSEQ multiplex PCR; TCRdb stores just in-frame clones and leaves some out. The sample contains about 370,000 clones, 8% to 10% of which appear only once. The sample was central memory CD4+ T cells from blood. Every receptor here comes from a man aged 25 to 40 with type 1 diabetes. The conserved cysteine and the conserved F or W are not part of the CDR3 here.

V,J,CDR3
TRBV2,TRBJ1-4,ASRGQANEKLF
TRBV25-1,TRBJ1-2,ASSESPGRGNYGYT
TRBV28,TRBJ2-1,ASSFHGEAPGEQF
TRBV28,TRBJ2-7,ASSESRDEQY
TRBV2,TRBJ2-1,ASRGEGNEQF
TRBV9,TRBJ1-1,ASSVSGMNTEAF
TRBV7-8,TRBJ2-1,ASTRTILAGVEQF
TRBV5-4,TRBJ2-7,ASSSDRGYYEQY
TRBV6-5,TRBJ2-3,ASSYRAVNTDTQY
TRBV4-1,TRBJ1-5,ASSQLATANQPQH
TRBV5-1,TRBJ2-5,ASSPGGGQGETQY
TRBV5-4,TRBJ1-3,ASSSPTTGETGNTIY
TRBV5-4,TRBJ2-1,ASSLSRGSSYNEQF
TRBV29-1,TRBJ1-2,SVRLTTGSPKGQSVFYGYT
TRBV7-9,TRBJ2-5,ASSSGQGQVETQY
TRBV5-1,TRBJ2-7,ASSPTGTGNEQY
TRBV6-5,TRBJ2-3,ASSWTGAGDTQY
TRBV27,TRBJ2-3,ASTLGGGRPDTQY
TRBV10-3,TRBJ1-2,AISEPGTSRGYT
TRBV18,TRBJ1-4,ASSPETVNEKLF
TRBV6-5,TRBJ2-3,ASSPGGNAGTQY
TRBV6-5,TRBJ1-1,ASSLVMNTEAF
TRBV7-3,TRBJ1-2,ASSFGPGEGYT
TRBV10-1,TRBJ2-4,ASHTGIENIQY
TRBV7-2,TRBJ2-5,ASSLAPGGGVETQY
TRBV6-5,TRBJ2-1,ASSSGLAGNNEQF
TRBV5-1,TRBJ1-4,ASSLGTDTEKLF